The source of this TCR beta chain is a study of shared clonotypes between healthy human individuals. Notes on the study in general: On the whole, naive subsets had larger estimated richness than memory subsets had. Clonotypes not shared had lower generation probabilities than those common to all four donors.

On this clone: No antigen is known for it. Compared with germline, one end of the junction differs, possibly owing to a read error.

Produced via immunoSEQ multiplex PCR; TCRdb's table is partial and in-frame only. Here the sample spans about 660,000 clones, around two thirds being singletons. CDR1 and CDR2 from the germline V gene are SSHAT and FNYEAQ (reference sequence). The CDR3 contains 13 residues. Sequenced material: memory CD4+ T cells sorted from blood. Subset here: CD45RA-negative fraction. The chain recombines TRBV7-7 with TRBJ2-5, with a tentative D call TRBD2 (6 bases). The receptor was derived from a woman aged 30 to 39 in good health. CDR3 sequence: CASSLSGSLSQYF. The CDR3 nucleotides are TGTGCCAGCAGCTTATCCGGGAGTCTTTCCCAATACTTC.